The T cell receptor (beta chain) under discussion was sequenced for a study of circulating CD8 cells and anti-PD-1 response in melanoma. As for the study in general: Complete or partial response defined responders; stable or progressive disease, non-responders.

Live CD3+CD8+TCRalphabeta+ cells were sorted into four subsets by PD-1 and/or TIGIT. TCR libraries were prepared from approximately 15 ng of total RNA with the QIAseq Immune Repertoire TCR panel. From the reads, TCRdb called clonotypes with MiXCR, one entry per CDR3 protein. Among about 540 distinct CDR3 sequences listed, around 7.7% were seen once. The CDR3 totals 12 residues. The germline V gene has CDR1 SEHNR and CDR2 FQNEAQ (reference sequence). Between the trimmed V and J ends, which lost 6 bases and 14 bases, there was a span of 16 bases. This sequence originates from a human donor with melanoma. The chain recombines TRBV7-9 with TRBJ2-2, with no clear D. Here the sequenced sample was CD8+ T cells from PBMCs, taken at baseline or after one month of anti-PD-1 therapy (not recorded which). The CDR3 nucleotides read TGTGCCAGCAGTCCGACTCCCCTAGGCCTGTTTTTT. This gives the protein CASSPTPLGLFF.